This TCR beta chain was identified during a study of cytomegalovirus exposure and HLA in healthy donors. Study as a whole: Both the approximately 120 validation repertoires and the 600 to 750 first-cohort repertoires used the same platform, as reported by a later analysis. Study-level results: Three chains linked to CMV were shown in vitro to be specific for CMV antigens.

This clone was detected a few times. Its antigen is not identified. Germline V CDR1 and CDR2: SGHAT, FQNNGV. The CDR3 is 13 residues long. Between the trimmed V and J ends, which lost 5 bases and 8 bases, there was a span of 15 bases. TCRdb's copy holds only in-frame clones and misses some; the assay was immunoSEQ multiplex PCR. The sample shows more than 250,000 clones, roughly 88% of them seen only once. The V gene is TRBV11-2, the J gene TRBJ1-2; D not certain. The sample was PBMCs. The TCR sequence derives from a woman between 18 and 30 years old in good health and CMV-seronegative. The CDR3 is CASSPPGSEGYTF. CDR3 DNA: TGTGCCAGCAGCCCCCCCGGGTCGGAGGGCTACACCTTC.